Listed below are T cell receptor beta chains from one sample, sequenced in a study of human T cells and chemical hapten exposure. TCRdb itself ran the RACE reads through MiXCR, one entry per CDR3 protein. The sample shows roughly 180,000 distinct CDR3 sequences, more than 20% of them seen only once. Sequenced here: whole blood, sampled in connection with sensitization to the hapten diphenylcyclopropenone (DPC). Every receptor here comes from a woman in her 50s with alopecia areata. Some clones in this sample may be carry-over from other donors' samples. The CDR3 runs from the conserved cysteine through the conserved F or W. D genes are given only for firm matches. Clone size is not always given. Where it is, it says once, few, many or a class for expanded clones.

size	J	D	V	CDR3	DNA
.	TRBJ1-3	.	TRBV2	CASSEALQSYGNTIYF	TGTGCCAGCAGTGAAGCGCTTCAAAGTTATGGAAACACCATATATTTT
.	TRBJ1-6	.	TRBV20-1	CSARARQGDNSPLHF	TGCAGTGCTAGAGCTCGGCAGGGAGATAATTCACCCCTCCACTTT
.	TRBJ2-7	TRBD1	TRBV20-1	CSARRQGAHEQYF	TGCAGTGCTAGGAGACAGGGGGCCCACGAGCAGTACTTC
.	TRBJ2-3	TRBD2	TRBV29-1	CSVRGLSSTDTQYF	TGCAGCGTTAGGGGACTATCGAGCACAGATACGCAGTATTTT
few	TRBJ2-3	.	TRBV20-1	CSARIAAIPTDTQYF	TGCAGTGCTAGAATAGCGGCTATTCCCACAGATACGCAGTATTTT
few	TRBJ2-7	.	TRBV25-1	CASSEPGLLSYEQYF	TGTGCCAGCAGTGAACCGGGACTCCTCTCCTACGAGCAGTACTTC
few	TRBJ1-6	TRBD1	TRBV6-5	CASSSTPQTGYRNSPLHF	TGTGCCAGCAGTTCAACCCCCCAGACAGGGTATCGGAATTCACCCCTCCACTTT
.	TRBJ2-2	.	TRBV29-1	CSVEFPGPLNRLFF	TGCAGCGTTGAATTTCCGGGGCCCTTGAACCGACTGTTTTTT
.	TRBJ2-1	TRBD2	TRBV6-2/TRBV6-3	CASLRPGLEVNEQFF	TGTGCCAGCCTCCGACCGGGACTAGAAGTCAATGAGCAGTTCTTC
.	TRBJ2-6	.	TRBV7-2	CASSLGVVGANVLTF	TGTGCCAGCAGCTTAGGGGTGGTCGGGGCCAACGTCCTGACTTTC
.	TRBJ2-7	.	TRBV12-3/TRBV12-4	CASARVLSLLSYEQYF	TGTGCCAGCGCCCGGGTTTTGTCACTTCTCTCCTACGAGCAGTACTTC
.	TRBJ2-3	TRBD2	TRBV3-1	CASSQDVGLAGDMQYF	TGTGCCAGCAGCCAAGATGTCGGACTAGCGGGAGATATGCAGTATTTT
few	TRBJ2-1	TRBD2	TRBV2	CASGLESRDEQFF	TGTGCCAGTGGACTAGAGAGCCGTGATGAGCAGTTCTTC
few	TRBJ2-7	TRBD2	TRBV4-2	CASSQEGGSSYEQYF	TGTGCCAGCAGCCAAGAGGGCGGGAGTTCCTACGAGCAGTACTTC
few	TRBJ1-4	.	TRBV11-2	CASSLVGGATNEKLFF	TGTGCCAGCAGCTTAGTTGGAGGGGCAACTAATGAAAAACTGTTTTTT
.	TRBJ1-2	.	TRBV20-1	CSAENYGYTF	TGCAGTGCTGAGAACTATGGCTACACCTTC
.	TRBJ2-7	.	TRBV5-1	CASRALARSSYEQYF	TGCGCCAGCAGAGCTCTAGCGCGCAGCTCCTACGAGCAGTACTTC
many	TRBJ2-3	.	TRBV10-3	CAISPSASTDTQYF	TGTGCCATCAGTCCCAGCGCTAGCACAGATACGCAGTATTTT